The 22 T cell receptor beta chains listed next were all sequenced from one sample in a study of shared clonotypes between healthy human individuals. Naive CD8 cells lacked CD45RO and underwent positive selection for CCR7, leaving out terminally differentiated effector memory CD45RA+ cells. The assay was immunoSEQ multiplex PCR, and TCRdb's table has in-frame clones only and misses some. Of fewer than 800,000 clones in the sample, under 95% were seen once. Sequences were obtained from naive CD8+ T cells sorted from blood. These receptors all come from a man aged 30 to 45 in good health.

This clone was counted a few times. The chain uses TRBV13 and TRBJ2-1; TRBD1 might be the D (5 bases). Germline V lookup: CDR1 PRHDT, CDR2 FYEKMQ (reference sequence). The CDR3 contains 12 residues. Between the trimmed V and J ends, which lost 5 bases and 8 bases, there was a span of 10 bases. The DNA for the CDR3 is TGTGCCAGCAGCAGTACAGGCGATGAGCAGTTCTTC. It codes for CASSSTGDEQFF.

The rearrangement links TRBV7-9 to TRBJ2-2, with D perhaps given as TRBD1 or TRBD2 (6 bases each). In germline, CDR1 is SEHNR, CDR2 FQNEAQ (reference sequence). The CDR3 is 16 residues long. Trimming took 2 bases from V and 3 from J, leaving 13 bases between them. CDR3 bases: TGTGCCAGCAGCTTAATGGGGGGCGCCGACACCGGGGAGCTGTTTTTT. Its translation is CASSLMGGADTGELFF. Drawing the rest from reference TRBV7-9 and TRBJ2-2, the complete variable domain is DTGVSQNPRHKITKRGQNVTFRCDPISEHNRLYWYRQTLGQGPEFLTYFQNEAQLEKSRLLSDRFSAERPKGSFSTLEIQRTEQGDSAMYLCASSLMGGADTGELFFGEGSRLTVL.

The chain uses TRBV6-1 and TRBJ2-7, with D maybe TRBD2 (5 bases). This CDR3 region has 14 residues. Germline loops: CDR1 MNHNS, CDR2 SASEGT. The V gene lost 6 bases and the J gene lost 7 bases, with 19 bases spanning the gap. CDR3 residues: CASSTSRGSTEQYF. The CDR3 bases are TGTGCCAGCAGCACGTCCCGGGGATCGACAGAGCAGTACTTC.

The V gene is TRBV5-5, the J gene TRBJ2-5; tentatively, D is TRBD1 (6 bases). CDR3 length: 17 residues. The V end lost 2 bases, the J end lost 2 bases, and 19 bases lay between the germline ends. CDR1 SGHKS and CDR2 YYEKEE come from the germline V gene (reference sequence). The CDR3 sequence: CASSFNGQGRRQETQYF. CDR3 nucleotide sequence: TGTGCCAGCAGCTTTAATGGCCAGGGGCGGAGGCAAGAGACCCAGTACTTC. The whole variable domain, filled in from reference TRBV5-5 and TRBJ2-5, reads DAGVTQSPTHLIKTRGQQVTLRCSPISGHKSVSWYQQVLGQGPQFIFQYYEKEERGRGNFPDRFSARQFPNYSSELNVNALLLGDSALYLCASSFNGQGRRQETQYFGPGTRLLVL.

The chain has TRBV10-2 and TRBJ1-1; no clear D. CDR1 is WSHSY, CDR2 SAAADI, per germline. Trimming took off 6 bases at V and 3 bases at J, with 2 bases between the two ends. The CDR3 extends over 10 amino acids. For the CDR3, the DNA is TGCGCCAGCAGGGACACTGAAGCTTTCTTT. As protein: CASRDTEAFF.

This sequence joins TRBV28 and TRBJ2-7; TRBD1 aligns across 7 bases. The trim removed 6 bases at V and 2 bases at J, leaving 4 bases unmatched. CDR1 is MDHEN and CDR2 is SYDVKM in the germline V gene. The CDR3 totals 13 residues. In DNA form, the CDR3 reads TGTGCCAGCAGGGACAGGCTTCCCTACGAGCAGTACTTC. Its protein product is CASRDRLPYEQYF.

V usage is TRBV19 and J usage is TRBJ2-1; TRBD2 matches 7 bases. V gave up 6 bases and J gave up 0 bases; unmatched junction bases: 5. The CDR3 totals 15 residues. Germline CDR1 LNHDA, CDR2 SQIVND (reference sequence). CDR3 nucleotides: TGTGCCAGTAGCCGAGCGGGGAGCTCCTACAATGAGCAGTTCTTC. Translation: CASSRAGSSYNEQFF. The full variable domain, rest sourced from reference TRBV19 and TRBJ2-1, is DGGITQSPKYLFRKEGQNVTLSCEQNLNHDAMYWYRQDPGQGLRLIYYSQIVNDFQKGDIAEGYSVSREKKESFPLTVTSAQKNPTAFYLCASSRAGSSYNEQFFGPGTRLTVL.

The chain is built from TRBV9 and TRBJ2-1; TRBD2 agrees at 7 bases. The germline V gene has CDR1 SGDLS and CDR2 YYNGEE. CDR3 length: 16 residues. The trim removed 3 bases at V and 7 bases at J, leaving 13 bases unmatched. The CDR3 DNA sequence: TGTGCCAGCAGCGACCCGGGAGGCGGGATGGCGAATGAGCAGTTCTTC. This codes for CASSDPGGGMANEQFF.

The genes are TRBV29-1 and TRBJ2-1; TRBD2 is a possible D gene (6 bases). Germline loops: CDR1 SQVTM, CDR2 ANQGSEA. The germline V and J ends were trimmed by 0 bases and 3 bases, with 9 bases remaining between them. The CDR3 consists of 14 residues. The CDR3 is CSVEDYGSYNEQFF. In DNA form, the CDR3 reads TGCAGCGTTGAAGATTACGGGAGCTACAATGAGCAGTTCTTC.

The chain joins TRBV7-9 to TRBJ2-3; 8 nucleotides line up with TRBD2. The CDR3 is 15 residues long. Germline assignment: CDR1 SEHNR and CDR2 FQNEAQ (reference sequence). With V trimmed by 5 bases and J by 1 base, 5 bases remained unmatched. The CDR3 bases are TGTGCCAGCAGCAGAACTAGCGGTGGCACAGATACGCAGTATTTT. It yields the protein CASSRTSGGTDTQYF.

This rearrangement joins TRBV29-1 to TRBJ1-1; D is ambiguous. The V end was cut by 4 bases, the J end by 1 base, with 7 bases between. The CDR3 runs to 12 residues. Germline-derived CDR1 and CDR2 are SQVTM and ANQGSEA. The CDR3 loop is CSVVSENTEAFF. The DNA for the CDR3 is TGCAGCGTTGTTTCGGAGAACACTGAAGCTTTCTTT.

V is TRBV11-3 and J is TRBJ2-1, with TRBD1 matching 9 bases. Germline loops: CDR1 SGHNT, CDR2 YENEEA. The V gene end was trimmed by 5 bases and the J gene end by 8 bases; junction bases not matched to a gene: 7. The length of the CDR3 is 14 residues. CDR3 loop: CASSPRDRDHEQFF. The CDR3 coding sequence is TGTGCCAGCAGCCCAAGGGACAGGGACCATGAGCAGTTCTTC.

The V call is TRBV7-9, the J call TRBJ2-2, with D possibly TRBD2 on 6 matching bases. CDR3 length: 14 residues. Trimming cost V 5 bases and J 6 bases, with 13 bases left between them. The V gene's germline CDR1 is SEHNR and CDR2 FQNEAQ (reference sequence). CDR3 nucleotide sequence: TGTGCCAGCAGCGACGGGACTGACGCCGGGGAGCTGTTTTTT. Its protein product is CASSDGTDAGELFF.

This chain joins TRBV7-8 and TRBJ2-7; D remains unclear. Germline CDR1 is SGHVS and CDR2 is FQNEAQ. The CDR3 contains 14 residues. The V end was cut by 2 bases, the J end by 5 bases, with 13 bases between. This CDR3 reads CASSLLTGADEQYF. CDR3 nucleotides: TGTGCCAGCAGCTTATTAACGGGTGCAGACGAGCAGTACTTC.

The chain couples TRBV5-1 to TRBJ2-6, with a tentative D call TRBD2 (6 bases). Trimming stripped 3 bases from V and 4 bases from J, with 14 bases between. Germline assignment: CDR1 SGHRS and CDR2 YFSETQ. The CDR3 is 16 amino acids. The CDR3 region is CASSYYGEAGANVLTF. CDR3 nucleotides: TGCGCCAGCAGCTACTACGGGGAGGCCGGGGCCAACGTCCTGACTTTC.

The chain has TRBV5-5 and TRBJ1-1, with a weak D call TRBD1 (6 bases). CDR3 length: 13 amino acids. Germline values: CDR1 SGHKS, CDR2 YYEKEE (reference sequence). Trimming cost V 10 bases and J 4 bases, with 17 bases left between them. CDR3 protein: CASRGGGGTEAFF. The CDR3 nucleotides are TGTGCCTCGAGGGGGGGCGGAGGCACTGAAGCTTTCTTT.

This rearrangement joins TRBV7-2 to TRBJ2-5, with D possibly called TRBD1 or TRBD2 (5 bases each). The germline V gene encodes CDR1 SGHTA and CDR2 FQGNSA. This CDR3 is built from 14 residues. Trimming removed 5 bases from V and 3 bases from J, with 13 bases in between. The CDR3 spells CASSLWGMEETQYF. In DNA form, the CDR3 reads TGTGCCAGCAGCCTCTGGGGGATGGAAGAGACCCAGTACTTC.

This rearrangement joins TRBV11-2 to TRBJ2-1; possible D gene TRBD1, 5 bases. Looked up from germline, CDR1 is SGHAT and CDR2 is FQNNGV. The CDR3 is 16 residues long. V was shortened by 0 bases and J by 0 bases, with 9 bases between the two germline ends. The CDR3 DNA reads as TGTGCCAGCAGCTTAGAGGGGCAGAGCTCCTACAATGAGCAGTTCTTC. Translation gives CASSLEGQSSYNEQFF.

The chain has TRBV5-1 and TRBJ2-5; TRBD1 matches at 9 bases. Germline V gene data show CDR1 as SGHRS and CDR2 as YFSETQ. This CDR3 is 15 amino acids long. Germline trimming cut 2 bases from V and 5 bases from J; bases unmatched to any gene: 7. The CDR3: CASSFRDRARETQYF. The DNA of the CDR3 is TGCGCCAGCAGCTTCCGGGACAGGGCAAGGGAGACCCAGTACTTC.

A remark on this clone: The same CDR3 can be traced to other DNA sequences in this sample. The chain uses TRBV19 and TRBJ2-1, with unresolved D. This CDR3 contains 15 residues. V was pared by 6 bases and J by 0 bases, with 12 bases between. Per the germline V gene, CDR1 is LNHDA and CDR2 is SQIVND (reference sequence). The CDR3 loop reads CASSQTLSSYNEQFF. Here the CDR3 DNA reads TGTGCCAGTAGCCAGACTCTGAGCTCCTACAATGAGCAGTTCTTC. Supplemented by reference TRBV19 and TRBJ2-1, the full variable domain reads DGGITQSPKYLFRKEGQNVTLSCEQNLNHDAMYWYRQDPGQGLRLIYYSQIVNDFQKGDIAEGYSVSREKKESFPLTVTSAQKNPTAFYLCASSQTLSSYNEQFFGPGTRLTVL.

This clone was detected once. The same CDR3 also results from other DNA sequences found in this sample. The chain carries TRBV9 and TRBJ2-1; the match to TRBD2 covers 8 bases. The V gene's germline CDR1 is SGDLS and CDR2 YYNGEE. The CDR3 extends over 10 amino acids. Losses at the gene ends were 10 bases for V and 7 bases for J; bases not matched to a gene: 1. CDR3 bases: TGTGCCTCGGGGGGGAATGAGCAGTTCTTC. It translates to CASGGNEQFF.

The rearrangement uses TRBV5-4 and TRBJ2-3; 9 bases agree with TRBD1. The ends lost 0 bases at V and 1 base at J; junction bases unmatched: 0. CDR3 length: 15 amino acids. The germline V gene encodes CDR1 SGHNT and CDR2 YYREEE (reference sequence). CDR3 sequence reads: CASSLGTGGTDTQYF. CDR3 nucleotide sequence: TGTGCCAGCAGCTTGGGGACAGGGGGCACAGATACGCAGTATTTT.